These 18 T cell receptor beta chains share one sample of origin, sequenced in a study of blood T cells in healthy people across ages. Combining a sample-barcoded 5' primer with a J-beta primer mix, a second PCR ran for roughly 7 to 12 cycles. In TCRdb, the 5' RACE reads were re-called with MiXCR into one record per CDR3 protein. The data contain more than 1.4 million distinct CDR3 sequences, 42% of them singletons. The sample was blood. The receptor source for this set is a woman under 30 in good health.

The chain combines TRBV15 with TRBJ1-5; a weak D match, TRBD1 (6 bases). Between the trimmed V and J ends, which lost 0 bases and 7 bases, there was a span of 25 bases. Germline CDR1 is LNHNV and CDR2 is YYDKDF (reference sequence). The CDR3 has 19 amino acids. The CDR3 DNA follows: TGTGCCACCAGCAGAGATCACCCGTGGGGAATCAGGGGAGAGCAGCCCCAGCATTTT. Its translation: CATSRDHPWGIRGEQPQHF.

This clonotype was picked up a small number of times. This chain joins TRBV7-9 and TRBJ2-5; D unclear. With 6 bases removed from V and 2 bases from J, the gap between germline ends came to 10 bases. CDR1 is SEHNR and CDR2 is FQNEAQ in the germline V gene (reference sequence). This CDR3 is 13 amino acids long. The CDR3 spells CASRMGRQETQYF. DNA of the CDR3: TGTGCCAGCAGAATGGGCCGACAAGAGACCCAGTACTTC.

The V call is TRBV7-2, the J call TRBJ2-1; 12 bases match TRBD2. The junction had 7 bases not matched to a gene; V was cut back by 2 bases and J by 8 bases. The CDR3 length is 16 residues. Germline assignment: CDR1 SGHTA and CDR2 FQGNSA. CDR3 in DNA: TGTGCCAGCAGCTTAACTAGCGGGAGGAGGGGCGATGAGCAGTTCTTC. As protein: CASSLTSGRRGDEQFF.

At least ten counts were recorded for this clonotype. The chain is built from TRBV6-5 and TRBJ2-5; 7 positions match TRBD1. This CDR3 has 14 residues. The V segment lost 6 bases and the J segment 2 bases; nucleotides outside the gene matches: 6. Germline CDR1 reads MNHEY; CDR2 reads SVGAGI. CDR3 loop: CASSSWDSQETQYF. The CDR3 nucleotides are TGTGCCAGCAGCTCCTGGGACAGTCAAGAGACCCAGTACTTC.

The sample holds one count of this clonotype. V and J are TRBV20-1 and TRBJ2-4; the D gene is possibly TRBD2 (6 bases). The DNA end is a closer match to TRBJ2-7, so the J assignment may be wrong. The CDR3 consists of 14 residues. Germline values: CDR1 DFQATT, CDR2 SNEGSKA (reference sequence). CDR3 in DNA: TGCAGTGCTAGAGCTGAGGGACTGTTCTACGAGCAGTACTTC. Protein: CSARAEGLFYEQYF.

V gene TRBV4-2 combines with J gene TRBJ2-3; the match to TRBD2 covers 9 bases. Unmatched junction bases numbered 7, after V lost 3 bases and J lost 3 bases. In germline, CDR1 is LGHNA, CDR2 YNFKEQ. The CDR3 runs 16 residues. The CDR3 sequence is CASSQKLAGVTDTQYF. In DNA form, the CDR3 reads TGTGCCAGCAGCCAGAAATTAGCGGGAGTGACAGATACGCAGTATTTT.

This clonotype was seen a few times. The germline gene is not matched at one end of the junction; a read error may be the cause. The gene calls are TRBV5-1 and TRBJ2-5; 7 nucleotides line up with TRBD2. Germline lookup yields CDR1 SGHRS and CDR2 YFSETQ. The CDR3 has 14 amino acids. This chain's CDR3 is CASSFPSGGETQYF. For the CDR3, the DNA is TGTGCCAGCAGTTTTCCTAGCGGCGGAGAGACCCAGTACTTC.

The rearrangement links TRBV9 to TRBJ1-1, with 9 bases fitting TRBD1. The CDR3 covers 16 residues. CDR1 and CDR2 (germline): SGDLS, YYNGEE. Unmatched junction bases numbered 3, after V lost 0 bases and J lost 0 bases. The CDR3 region has the DNA TGTGCCAGCAGCGTAGGAAGGGACAGGGTGAACACTGAAGCTTTCTTT. This codes for CASSVGRDRVNTEAFF. Looking up the rest from reference TRBV9 and TRBJ1-1 gives the full variable domain: DSGVTQTPKHLITATGQRVTLRCSPRSGDLSVYWYQQSLDQGLQFLIQYYNGEERAKGNILERFSAQQFPDLHSELNLSSLELGDSALYFCASSVGRDRVNTEAFFGQGTRLTVV.

This clonotype has a count of ten or more. The chain uses TRBV7-9 and TRBJ2-3; 10 positions match TRBD1. V was clipped by 1 base and J by 3 bases; unmatched bases: 4. The CDR3 totals 16 residues. Germline CDR1 is SEHNR and CDR2 is FQNEAQ (reference sequence). CDR3 loop: CASSLGDRGTTDTQYF. Here the CDR3 DNA reads TGTGCCAGCAGCTTAGGGGACAGGGGTACGACAGATACGCAGTATTTT.

This CDR3 reads CASSLRVTGELFF. The CDR3, as DNA: TGTGCCAGCAGTTTGAGGGTTACCGGGGAGCTGTTTTTT. The chain recombines TRBV27 with TRBJ2-2, with D maybe TRBD2 (5 bases). Trimming took off 3 bases at V and 5 bases at J, with 7 bases between the two ends. The germline CDR1 and CDR2 sequences are MNHEY and SMNVEV (reference sequence). The length of the CDR3 is 13 residues.

This chain links TRBV9 with TRBJ2-3; D is perhaps TRBD2 (5 bases). The V end was cut by 4 bases, the J end by 3 bases, with 15 bases between. The germline V gene encodes CDR1 SGDLS and CDR2 YYNGEE. The CDR3 runs 15 residues. For the CDR3, the DNA is TGTGCCAGCAGCATCCGGTCCGGGGAGACAGATACGCAGTATTTT. Translating gives CASSIRSGETDTQYF.

This clonotype was detected a few times. The gene calls are TRBV12-3 or TRBV12-4 and TRBJ1-2, with unresolved D. The V end was cut by 4 bases, the J end by 7 bases, with 7 bases between. The CDR3 contains 11 residues. The CDR3 DNA is TGTGCCAGCAGTTCATCTGGTGGCTACACCTTC. Its protein product is CASSSSGGYTF.

A note on this clonotype: Germline is not matched at one junction end, which may reflect a read error. This chain uses TRBV29-1 with TRBJ1-4; D perhaps matches TRBD1 (5 bases). Germline V gene sequence: CDR1 SQVTM, CDR2 ANQGSEA. The CDR3 loop spans 14 amino acids. Here the CDR3 reads CSVVGRGFNEKLFF. The DNA for the CDR3 is TGCAGCGTTGTAGGGAGGGGTTTTAATGAGAAACTGTTTTTT.

The CDR3 protein is CATSRQMETQYF. The CDR3 DNA follows: TGTGCCACCAGCAGACAGATGGAGACCCAGTACTTC. The rearrangement links TRBV15 to TRBJ2-5; D is uncertain. The CDR3 has 12 residues. Per the germline V gene, CDR1 is LNHNV and CDR2 is YYDKDF (reference sequence). V lost 2 bases and J 5 bases, leaving 6 bases between the germline ends.

This chain joins TRBV6-1 and TRBJ1-5; no definite D call. Trimming cost V 7 bases and J 5 bases, with 12 bases left between them. The germline gives CDR1 MNHNS, CDR2 SASEGT. The CDR3 spans 13 residues. In DNA, the CDR3 is TGTGCCAGCACTCAGAGAGGTGATCAGCCCCAGCATTTT. As protein: CASTQRGDQPQHF.

Of note for this clonotype: Germline is not matched at one junction end, which may reflect a read error. The rearrangement uses TRBV11-2 and TRBJ2-5; no definite D call. CDR1 is SGHAT and CDR2 is FQNNGV in the germline V gene. This CDR3 is built from 15 residues. For the CDR3, the DNA is TGTGCCAGCAGCTTAACGGGCCCTACCCTGGAGACCCGGTACTTC. It translates to CASSLTGPTLETRYF. Together with reference TRBV11-2 and TRBJ2-5, the CDR3 gives the full variable domain: EAGVAQSPRYKIIEKRQSVAFWCNPISGHATLYWYQQILGQGPKLLIQFQNNGVVDDSQLPKDRFSAERLKGVDSTLKIQPAKLEDSAVYLCASSLTGPTLETRYFGPGTRLLVL.

A word on this clonotype: An end of the junction does not agree with germline; a read error may underlie this. V gene TRBV20-1 combines with J gene TRBJ2-1, with TRBD1 matching over 12 bases. The length of the CDR3 is 15 residues. Per germline, CDR1 DFQATT and CDR2 SNEGSKA (reference sequence). The CDR3, as DNA: TGCAGTGCTATTCAAGGGACAGGGGGCTGGAATGAGCGGTTCTTC. The encoded protein is CSAIQGTGGWNERFF.

There are a few counts of this clonotype. The rearrangement uses TRBV20-1 and TRBJ1-1, with D perhaps TRBD1 (5 bases). Germline-derived CDR1 and CDR2 are DFQATT and SNEGSKA (reference sequence). The V end lost 0 bases, the J end lost 0 bases, and 8 bases lay between the germline ends. This CDR3 contains 14 residues. This CDR3 reads CSARDGTVNTEAFF. The CDR3 DNA sequence: TGCAGTGCTAGAGATGGGACGGTGAACACTGAAGCTTTCTTT.